This TCR beta chain was profiled in a study of CD8 T cells in ankylosing spondylitis. Comment on this clonotype: Its specificity is unknown.

As the method for making TCR beta libraries, quantitative 5'-RACE with molecular barcodes was used. TCRdb itself ran the 5' RACE reads through MiXCR, one entry per CDR3 protein. The profile shows approximately 140,000 distinct CDR3 sequences, about a sixth of them singletons. V was cut by 7 bases and J by 5 bases, with 21 bases left in between. Germline V lookup: CDR1 MNHEY, CDR2 SMNVEV (reference sequence). The CDR3 totals 16 residues. Overall study findings and caveats: Apparently characteristic of ankylosing spondylitis blood was a TCR beta motif (eight highly homologous variants).

Sequenced material: blood, either unsorted or a sorted T cell fraction (not recorded which). The TCR sequence derives from a male donor with ankylosing spondylitis. This chain joins TRBV27 and TRBJ2-4; D may be TRBD1 or TRBD2 (5 bases each). The DNA of the CDR3 is TGTGCCAGCACCAAGAGGGACCTACCGGGCCAAAACATTCAGTACTTC. This sequence encodes CASTKRDLPGQNIQYF.